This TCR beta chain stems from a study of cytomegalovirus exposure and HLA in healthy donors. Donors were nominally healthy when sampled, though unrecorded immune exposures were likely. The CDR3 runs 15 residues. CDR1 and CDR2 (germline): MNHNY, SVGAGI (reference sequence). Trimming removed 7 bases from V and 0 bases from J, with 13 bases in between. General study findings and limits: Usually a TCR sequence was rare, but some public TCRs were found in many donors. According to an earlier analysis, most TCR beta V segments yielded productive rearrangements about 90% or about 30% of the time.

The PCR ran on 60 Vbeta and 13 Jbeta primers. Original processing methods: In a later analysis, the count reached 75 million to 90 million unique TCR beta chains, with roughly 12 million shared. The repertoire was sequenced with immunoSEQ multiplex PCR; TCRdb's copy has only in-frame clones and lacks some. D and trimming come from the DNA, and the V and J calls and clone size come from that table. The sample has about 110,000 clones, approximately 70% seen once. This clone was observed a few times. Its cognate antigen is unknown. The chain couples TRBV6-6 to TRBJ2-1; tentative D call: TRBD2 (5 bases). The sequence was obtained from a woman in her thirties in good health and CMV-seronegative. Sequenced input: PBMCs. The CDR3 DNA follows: TGTGCCAGCACATACCAAGGGAGCTCCTACAATGAGCAGTTCTTC. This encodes CASTYQGSSYNEQFF.